These 13 T cell receptor beta chains were all obtained from the same sample, sequenced in a study of cytomegalovirus exposure and HLA in healthy donors. 60 Vbeta and 13 Jbeta primers were used in PCR. The table came from immunoSEQ multiplex PCR; TCRdb's copy has only in-frame clones and leaves some out. The repertoire has more than 60,000 clones, 60% to 85% of them found once; the top ten carry over 2.5%. Sequencing input: PBMCs. These receptors were taken from a man aged 18 to 29 in good health and CMV-seronegative.

This chain links TRBV7-9 with TRBJ2-1; a possible D gene is TRBD1 (6 bases). This CDR3 contains 16 residues. Deletions cut 0 bases from V and 2 bases from J, with 11 bases between. Germline lookup yields CDR1 SEHNR and CDR2 FQNEAQ (reference sequence). In nucleotides, the CDR3 is TGTGCCAGCAGCTTAGCTTGGCAGGGGACCTACAATGAGCAGTTCTTC. Its protein product is CASSLAWQGTYNEQFF.

The rearrangement links TRBV4-3 to TRBJ1-2; D is possibly TRBD1 (5 bases). Germline V lookup: CDR1 LGHNA, CDR2 YSLEER. The V end lost 5 bases, the J end lost 6 bases, and 19 bases lay between the germline ends. The CDR3 runs to 15 residues. The CDR3, as DNA: TGCGCCAGCAGCTCCAGGCACCCAGGGAACCATGGCTACACCTTC. Translation: CASSSRHPGNHGYTF.

The chain joins TRBV28 to TRBJ1-4, with 10 bases fitting TRBD1. This CDR3 is 13 amino acids long. V lost 10 bases and J lost 5; bases outside the gene matches: 4. Looked up from germline, CDR1 is MDHEN and CDR2 is SYDVKM. CDR3 sequence (DNA): TGTGCCACCGAGGGACAGGGGAATGAAAAACTGTTTTTT. Its translation is CATEGQGNEKLFF.

This rearrangement joins TRBV7-6 to TRBJ1-1; 8 bases are a match to TRBD1. The J segment lost 8 bases and the V segment lost 5 bases, leaving 4 bases of the junction unmatched. In germline, CDR1 is SGHVS, CDR2 FNYEAQ. The CDR3 loop spans 12 amino acids. In DNA, the CDR3 is TGTGCCAGCAGCCTGCCAGGGGGCGAAGCTTTCTTT. Protein product: CASSLPGGEAFF.

The chain is built from TRBV6-1 and TRBJ2-7; maybe TRBD2 (5 bases). The germline CDR1 and CDR2 sequences are MNHNS and SASEGT. CDR3 length: 15 amino acids. V lost 1 base and J 1 base, leaving 11 bases between the germline ends. CDR3 protein: CASSEGTSQSYEQYV. CDR3 bases: TGTGCCAGCAGTGAAGGGACTTCTCAATCCTACGAGCAGTACGTC.

This clone was counted only a few times. The chain joins TRBV4-2 to TRBJ2-3; D is uncertain. The CDR3 covers 16 residues. V was clipped by 0 bases and J by 1 base, with 11 bases between them. CDR1 LGHNA and CDR2 YNFKEQ come from the germline V gene. CDR3 residues: CASSQEATPRTDTQYF. CDR3 nucleotides: TGTGCCAGCAGCCAAGAAGCCACCCCCCGCACAGATACGCAGTATTTT.

V usage is TRBV4-2 and J usage is TRBJ2-3; 9 bases fit TRBD2. The CDR3 has 21 amino acids. After removal of 4 bases from V and 1 base from J, the junction contained 21 bases not matched to a gene. Germline V gives CDR1 LGHNA, CDR2 YNFKEQ. CDR3 in DNA: TGTGCCAGCAGCCTCTTGTCCCCCACGCGTTCTAGCGGGGTCCGCACAGATACGCAGTATTTT. Amino acid sequence: CASSLLSPTRSSGVRTDTQYF.

This clone was observed a few times. The genes are TRBV2 and TRBJ2-7, with TRBD1 matching over 9 bases. Trimming cost V 5 bases and J 1 base; bases outside gene matches: 6. This CDR3 has 15 residues. Germline lookup yields CDR1 SNHLY and CDR2 FYNNEI. This CDR3 is CASSPRQGVSYEQYV. The DNA for the CDR3 is TGTGCCAGCAGTCCGAGACAGGGGGTTTCCTACGAGCAGTACGTC.

This clone was observed a handful of times. J is TRBJ2-5 and V is TRBV5-4; TRBD2 is a possible D gene (6 bases). This CDR3 comprises 14 residues. Trimming left V 4 bases short and J 3 bases short, with 13 bases between. Germline V gene sequence: CDR1 SGHNT, CDR2 YYREEE (reference sequence). CDR3 amino acids: CASSRRGFEETQYF. The CDR3, as DNA: TGTGCCAGCAGCAGGAGGGGCTTTGAAGAGACCCAGTACTTC. The whole variable domain, remainder taken from reference TRBV5-4 and TRBJ2-5, is ETGVTQSPTHLIKTRGQQVTLRCSSQSGHNTVSWYQQALGQGPQFIFQYYREEENGRGNFPPRFSGLQFPNYSSELNVNALELDDSALYLCASSRRGFEETQYFGPGTRLLVL.

The chain recombines TRBV10-3 with TRBJ1-2; TRBD1 aligns across 8 bases. The CDR3 has 13 amino acids. The V and J ends lost 8 bases and 7 bases, in that order; junction bases with no gene match: 9. Germline CDR1 is ENHRY and CDR2 is SYGVKD. CDR3 protein: CAIDRQGRGGYTF. CDR3 DNA: TGTGCCATCGACAGACAGGGGAGAGGTGGCTACACCTTC.

The V gene is TRBV11-2, the J gene TRBJ2-5, with a possible D match to TRBD2 (5 bases). V lost 1 base and J lost 4, with 13 bases in between. CDR1 is SGHAT, CDR2 FQNNGV, per germline. This CDR3 is 15 amino acids long. The CDR3 DNA reads TGTGCCAGCAGCTTAGGGTCTTTTCGGGGAGAGACCCAGTACTTC. Translating it yields CASSLGSFRGETQYF.

The chain is built from TRBV5-1 and TRBJ1-5, with 7 nucleotides matching TRBD1. CDR1 is SGHRS, CDR2 YFSETQ, per germline. The CDR3 is 14 amino acids. V dropped 4 bases and J dropped 2; count of bases not matched to a gene: 3. CDR3 nucleotide sequence: TGCGCCAGCAGCACCGGACAGGGCAATCAGCCCCAGCATTTT. It is translated as CASSTGQGNQPQHF. Supplemented by reference TRBV5-1 and TRBJ1-5, the full variable domain reads KAGVTQTPRYLIKTRGQQVTLSCSPISGHRSVSWYQQTPGQGLQFLFEYFSETQRNKGNFPGRFSGRQFSNSRSEMNVSTLELGDSALYLCASSTGQGNQPQHFGDGTRLSIL.

This clone was counted between two and nine times. The J gene is TRBJ2-1, the V gene TRBV7-3; D is unresolved. CDR1 and CDR2 (germline): SGHTA, FQGTGA. The CDR3 has 12 amino acids. V was clipped by 0 bases and J by 9 bases, with 6 bases between them. CDR3 nucleotides: TGTGCCAGCAGCTTAACCCCGGGTGAGCAGTTCTTC. Translation gives CASSLTPGEQFF.